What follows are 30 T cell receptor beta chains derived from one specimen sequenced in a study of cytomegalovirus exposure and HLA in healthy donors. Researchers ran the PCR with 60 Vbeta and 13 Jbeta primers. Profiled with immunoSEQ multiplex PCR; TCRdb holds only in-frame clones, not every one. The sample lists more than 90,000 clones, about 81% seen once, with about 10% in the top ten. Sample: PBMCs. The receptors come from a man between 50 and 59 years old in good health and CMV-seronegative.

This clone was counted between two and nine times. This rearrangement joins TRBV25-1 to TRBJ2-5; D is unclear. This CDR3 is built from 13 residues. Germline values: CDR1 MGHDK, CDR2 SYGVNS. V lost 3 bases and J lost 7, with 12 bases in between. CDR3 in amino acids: CASSDPPSVTQYF. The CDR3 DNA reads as TGTGCCAGCAGTGACCCCCCCTCGGTGACCCAGTACTTC.

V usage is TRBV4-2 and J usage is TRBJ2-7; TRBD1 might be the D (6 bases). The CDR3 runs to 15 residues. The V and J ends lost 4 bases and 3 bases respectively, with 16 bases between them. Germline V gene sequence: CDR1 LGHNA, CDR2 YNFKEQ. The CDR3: CASSPGMGAFYEQYF. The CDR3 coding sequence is TGTGCCAGCAGCCCGGGCATGGGGGCCTTCTACGAGCAGTACTTC.

As DNA, the CDR3 is TGTGCCAGCACCCTCGGACACTCCACTGAAGCTTTCTTT. Translation gives CASTLGHSTEAFF. The gene calls are TRBV6-1 and TRBJ1-1; D is possibly TRBD1 (5 bases). Germline V gene data show CDR1 as MNHNS and CDR2 as SASEGT. Trimming pared 7 bases from V and 4 bases from J, leaving 13 bases between. This CDR3 spans 13 amino acids.

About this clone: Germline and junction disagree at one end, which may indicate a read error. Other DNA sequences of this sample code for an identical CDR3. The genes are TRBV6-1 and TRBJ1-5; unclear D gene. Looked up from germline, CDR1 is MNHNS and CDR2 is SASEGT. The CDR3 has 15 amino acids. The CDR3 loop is CASSEAPGSNQPQHF. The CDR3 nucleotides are TGTGCTAGCAGTGAAGCGCCGGGGAGCAATCAGCCCCAGCATTTT.

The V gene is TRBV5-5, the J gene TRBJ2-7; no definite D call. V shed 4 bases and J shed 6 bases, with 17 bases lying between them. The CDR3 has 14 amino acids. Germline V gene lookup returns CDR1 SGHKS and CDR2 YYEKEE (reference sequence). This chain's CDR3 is CASSVDTTRSEQYF. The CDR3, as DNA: TGTGCCAGCAGCGTCGACACCACTCGATCCGAGCAGTACTTC. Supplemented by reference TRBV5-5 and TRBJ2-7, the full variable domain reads DAGVTQSPTHLIKTRGQQVTLRCSPISGHKSVSWYQQVLGQGPQFIFQYYEKEERGRGNFPDRFSARQFPNYSSELNVNALLLGDSALYLCASSVDTTRSEQYFGPGTRLTVT.

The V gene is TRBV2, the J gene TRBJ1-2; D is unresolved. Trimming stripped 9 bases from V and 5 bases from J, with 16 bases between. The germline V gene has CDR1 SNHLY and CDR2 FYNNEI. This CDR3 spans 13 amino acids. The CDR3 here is CARDVAYQYGYTF. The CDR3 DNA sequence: TGTGCCAGAGATGTAGCTTACCAATATGGCTACACCTTC.

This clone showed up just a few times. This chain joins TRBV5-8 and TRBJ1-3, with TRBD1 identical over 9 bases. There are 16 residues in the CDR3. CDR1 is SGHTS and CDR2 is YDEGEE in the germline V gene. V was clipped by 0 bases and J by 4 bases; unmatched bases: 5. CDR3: CASSLGDRVGGNTIYF. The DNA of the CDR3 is TGTGCCAGCAGCTTGGGGGACAGGGTTGGAGGAAACACCATATATTTT.

The chain's CDR3 is CSVAQGEETQYF. The CDR3 DNA is TGCAGCGTTGCCCAGGGGGAAGAGACCCAGTACTTC. V is TRBV29-1 and J is TRBJ2-5, with TRBD1 matching 7 bases. V lost 4 bases to trimming and J lost 3 bases; unmatched junction nucleotides: 2. The CDR3 contains 12 residues. Looked up from germline, CDR1 is SQVTM and CDR2 is ANQGSEA.

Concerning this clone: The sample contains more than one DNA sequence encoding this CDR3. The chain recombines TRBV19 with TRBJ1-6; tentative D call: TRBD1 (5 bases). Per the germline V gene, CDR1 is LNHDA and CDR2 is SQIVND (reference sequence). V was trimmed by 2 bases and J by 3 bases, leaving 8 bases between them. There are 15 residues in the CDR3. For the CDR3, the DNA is TGTGCCAGTAGTATAACAGGAGACTATAATTCACCCCTCCACTTT. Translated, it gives CASSITGDYNSPLHF.

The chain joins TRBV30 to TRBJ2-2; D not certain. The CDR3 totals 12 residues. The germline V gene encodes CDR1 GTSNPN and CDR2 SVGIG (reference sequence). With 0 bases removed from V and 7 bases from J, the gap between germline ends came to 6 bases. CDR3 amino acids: CAWSVHGGELFF. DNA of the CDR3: TGTGCCTGGAGTGTACATGGCGGGGAGCTGTTTTTT.

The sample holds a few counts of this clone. Here the CDR3 reads CASNPPGKQETQYF. The CDR3 coding sequence is TGCGCCAGCAATCCACCAGGGAAACAAGAGACCCAGTACTTC. V is TRBV5-1 and J is TRBJ2-5; D is possibly TRBD1 (5 bases). CDR1 is SGHRS, CDR2 YFSETQ, per germline. V was cut by 6 bases and J by 2 bases, with 14 bases left in between. The CDR3 runs to 14 residues.

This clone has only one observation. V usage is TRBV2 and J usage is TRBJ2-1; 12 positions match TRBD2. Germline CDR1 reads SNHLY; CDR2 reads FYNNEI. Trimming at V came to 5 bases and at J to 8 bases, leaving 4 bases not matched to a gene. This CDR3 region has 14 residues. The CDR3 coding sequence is TGTGCCAGCAGTCCTAGCGGGGGGGTTTATGAGCAGTTCTTC. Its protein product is CASSPSGGVYEQFF.

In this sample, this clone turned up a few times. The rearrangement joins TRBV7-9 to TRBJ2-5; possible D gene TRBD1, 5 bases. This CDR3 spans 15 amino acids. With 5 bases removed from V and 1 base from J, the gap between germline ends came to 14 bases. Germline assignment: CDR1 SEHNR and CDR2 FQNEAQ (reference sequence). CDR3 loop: CASSAGKGAQETQYF. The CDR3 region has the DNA TGTGCCAGCAGCGCAGGGAAAGGTGCCCAAGAGACCCAGTACTTC.

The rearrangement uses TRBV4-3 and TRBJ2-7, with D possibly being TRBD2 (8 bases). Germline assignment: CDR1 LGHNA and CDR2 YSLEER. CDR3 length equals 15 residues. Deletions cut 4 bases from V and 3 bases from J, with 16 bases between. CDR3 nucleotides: TGCGCCAGCAGCCGCGGGGGGCAGGGGGTCTACGAGCAGTACTTC. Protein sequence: CASSRGGQGVYEQYF.

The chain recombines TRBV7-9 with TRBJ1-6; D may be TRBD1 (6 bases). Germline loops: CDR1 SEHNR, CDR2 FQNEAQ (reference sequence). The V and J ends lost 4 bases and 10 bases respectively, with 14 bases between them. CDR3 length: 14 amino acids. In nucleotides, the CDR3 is TGTGCCAGCAGCTCCCGGGACAACGTATCACCCCTCCACTTT. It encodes CASSSRDNVSPLHF.

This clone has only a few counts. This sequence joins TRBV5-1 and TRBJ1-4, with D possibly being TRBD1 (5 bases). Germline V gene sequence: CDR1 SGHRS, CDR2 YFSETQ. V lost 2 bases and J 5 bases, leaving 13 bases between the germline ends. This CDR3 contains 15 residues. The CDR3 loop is CASSFQGNSNEKLFF. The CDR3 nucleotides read TGCGCCAGCAGCTTCCAGGGTAATTCCAATGAAAAACTGTTTTTT. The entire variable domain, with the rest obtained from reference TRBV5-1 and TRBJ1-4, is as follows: KAGVTQTPRYLIKTRGQQVTLSCSPISGHRSVSWYQQTPGQGLQFLFEYFSETQRNKGNFPGRFSGRQFSNSRSEMNVSTLELGDSALYLCASSFQGNSNEKLFFGSGTQLSVL.

The CDR3 DNA sequence: TGCGCCAGCAGCTTGGCGGGGGGCAGGTCGAACACTGAAGCTTTCTTT. This translates into CASSLAGGRSNTEAFF. The chain joins TRBV5-1 to TRBJ1-1; TRBD1 is a possible D gene (6 bases). Between the trimmed V and J ends, which lost 0 bases and 1 base, there was a span of 13 bases. Germline V lookup: CDR1 SGHRS, CDR2 YFSETQ. CDR3 length: 16 amino acids.

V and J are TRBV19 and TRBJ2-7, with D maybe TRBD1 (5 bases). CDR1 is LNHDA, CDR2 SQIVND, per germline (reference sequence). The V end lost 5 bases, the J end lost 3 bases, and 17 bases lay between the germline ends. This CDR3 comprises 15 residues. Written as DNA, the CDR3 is TGTGCCAGTAGTGTGACTTTTGGGGCGCACTACGAGCAGTACTTC. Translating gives CASSVTFGAHYEQYF.

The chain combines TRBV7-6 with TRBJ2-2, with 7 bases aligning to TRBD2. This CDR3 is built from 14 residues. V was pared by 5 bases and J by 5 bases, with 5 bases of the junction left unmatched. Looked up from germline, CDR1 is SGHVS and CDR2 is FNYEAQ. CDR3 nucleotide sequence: TGTGCCAGCAGCACGCGGGAGTTTACCGGGGAGCTGTTTTTT. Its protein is CASSTREFTGELFF. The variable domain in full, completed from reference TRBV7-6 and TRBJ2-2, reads GAGVSQSPRYKVTKRGQDVALRCDPISGHVSLYWYRQALGQGPEFLTYFNYEAQQDKSGLPNDRFSAERPEGSISTLTIQRTEQRDSAMYRCASSTREFTGELFFGEGSRLTVL.

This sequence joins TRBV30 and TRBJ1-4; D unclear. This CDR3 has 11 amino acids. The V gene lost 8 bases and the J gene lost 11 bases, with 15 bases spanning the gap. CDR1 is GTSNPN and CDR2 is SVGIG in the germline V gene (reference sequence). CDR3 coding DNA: TGTGCCCGGGGTACCTTCGAGAAACTGTTTTTT. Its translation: CARGTFEKLFF. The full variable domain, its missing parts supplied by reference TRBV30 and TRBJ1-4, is SQTIHQWPATLVQPVGSPLSLECTVEGTSNPNLYWYRQAAGRGLQLLFYSVGIGQISSEVPQNLSASRPQDRQFILSSKKLLLSDSGFYLCARGTFEKLFFGSGTQLSVL.

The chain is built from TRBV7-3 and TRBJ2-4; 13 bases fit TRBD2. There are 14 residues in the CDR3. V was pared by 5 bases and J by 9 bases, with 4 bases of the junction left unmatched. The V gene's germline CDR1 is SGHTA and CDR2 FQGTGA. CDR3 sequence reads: CASSTGLAGSIQYF. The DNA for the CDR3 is TGTGCCAGCAGCACGGGACTAGCGGGAAGCATTCAGTACTTC. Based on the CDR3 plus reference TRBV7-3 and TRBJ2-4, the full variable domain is GAGVSQTPSNKVTEKGKYVELRCDPISGHTALYWYRQSLGQGPEFLIYFQGTGAADDSGLPNDRFFAVRPEGSVSTLKIQRTERGDSAVYLCASSTGLAGSIQYFGAGTRLSVL.

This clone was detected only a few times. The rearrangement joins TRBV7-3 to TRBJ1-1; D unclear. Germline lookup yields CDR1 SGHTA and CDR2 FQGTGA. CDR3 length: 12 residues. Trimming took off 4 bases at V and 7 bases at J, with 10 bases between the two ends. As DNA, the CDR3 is TGTGCCAGCAGCTCGTCCGGAGGTGAAGCTTTCTTT. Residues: CASSSSGGEAFF.

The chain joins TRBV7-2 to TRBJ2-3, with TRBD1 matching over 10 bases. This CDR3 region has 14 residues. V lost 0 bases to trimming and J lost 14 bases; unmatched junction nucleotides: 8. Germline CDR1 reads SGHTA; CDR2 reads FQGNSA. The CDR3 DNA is TGTGCCAGCAGCTTAGCGGGGGGACAGGGGCCTCCGTATTTT. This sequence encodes CASSLAGGQGPPYF.

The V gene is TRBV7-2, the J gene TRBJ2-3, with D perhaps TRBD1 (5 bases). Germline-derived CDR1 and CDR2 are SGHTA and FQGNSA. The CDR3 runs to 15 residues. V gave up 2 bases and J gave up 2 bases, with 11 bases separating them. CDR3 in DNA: TGTGCCAGCAGCTTACTGGGGCCTACCACAGATACGCAGTATTTT. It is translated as CASSLLGPTTDTQYF. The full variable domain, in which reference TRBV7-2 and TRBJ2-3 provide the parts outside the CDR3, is GAGVSQSPSNKVTEKGKDVELRCDPISGHTALYWYRQSLGQGLEFLIYFQGNSAPDKSGLPSDRFSAERTGGSVSTLTIQRTQQEDSAVYLCASSLLGPTTDTQYFGPGTRLTVL.

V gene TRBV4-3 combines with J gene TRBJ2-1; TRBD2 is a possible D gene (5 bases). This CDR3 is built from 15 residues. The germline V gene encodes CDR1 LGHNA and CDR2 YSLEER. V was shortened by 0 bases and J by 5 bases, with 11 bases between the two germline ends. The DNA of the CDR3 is TGCGCCAGCAGCCAAGATCCAGCGGCACACAATGAGCAGTTCTTC. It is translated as CASSQDPAAHNEQFF.

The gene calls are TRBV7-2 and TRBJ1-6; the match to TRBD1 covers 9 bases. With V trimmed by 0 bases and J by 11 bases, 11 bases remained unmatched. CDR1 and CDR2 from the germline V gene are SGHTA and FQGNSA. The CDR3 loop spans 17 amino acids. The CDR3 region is CASSLAGTGTPGAPLHF. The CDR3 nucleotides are TGTGCCAGCAGCTTAGCCGGGACAGGGACCCCGGGGGCACCCCTCCACTTT.

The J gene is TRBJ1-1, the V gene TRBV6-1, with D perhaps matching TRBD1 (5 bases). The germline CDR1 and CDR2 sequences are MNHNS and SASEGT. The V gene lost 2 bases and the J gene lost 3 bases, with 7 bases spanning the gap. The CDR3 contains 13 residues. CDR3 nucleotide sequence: TGTGCCAGCAGTGAACCGGGGGACACTGAAGCTTTCTTT. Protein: CASSEPGDTEAFF.

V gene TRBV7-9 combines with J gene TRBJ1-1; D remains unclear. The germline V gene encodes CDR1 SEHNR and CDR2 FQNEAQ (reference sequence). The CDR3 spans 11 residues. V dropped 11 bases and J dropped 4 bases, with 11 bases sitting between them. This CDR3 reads CAASGPTEAFF. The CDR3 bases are TGTGCCGCTTCAGGCCCCACTGAAGCTTTCTTT.

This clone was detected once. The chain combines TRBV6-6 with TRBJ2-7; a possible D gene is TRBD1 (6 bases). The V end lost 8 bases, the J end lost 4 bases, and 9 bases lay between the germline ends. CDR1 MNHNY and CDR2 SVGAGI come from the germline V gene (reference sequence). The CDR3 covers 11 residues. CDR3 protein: CASGGAYEQYF. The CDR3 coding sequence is TGTGCCAGCGGGGGCGCGTACGAGCAGTACTTC.

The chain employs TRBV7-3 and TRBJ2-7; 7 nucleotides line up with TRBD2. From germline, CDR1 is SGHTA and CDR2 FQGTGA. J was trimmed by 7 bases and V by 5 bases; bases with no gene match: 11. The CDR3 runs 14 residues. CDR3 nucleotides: TGTGCCAGCAGCCAGCGGGGAGACTCCTTGGAGCAGTACTTC. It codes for CASSQRGDSLEQYF. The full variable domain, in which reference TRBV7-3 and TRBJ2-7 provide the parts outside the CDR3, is GAGVSQTPSNKVTEKGKYVELRCDPISGHTALYWYRQSLGQGPEFLIYFQGTGAADDSGLPNDRFFAVRPEGSVSTLKIQRTERGDSAVYLCASSQRGDSLEQYFGPGTRLTVT.